Listed below are T cell receptor beta chains from one sample, sequenced in a study of T cell repertoires in cytomegalovirus infection. TCRdb re-derived calls from the reads in MiXCR, one entry per CDR3 protein. The sample has around 130,000 distinct CDR3 sequences; roughly 9% are singletons. The sequenced material came from PBMCs. Every receptor here comes from a human donor in good health (CMV status not recorded). Some clones in this sample may be carry-over from other donors' samples. The CDR3 runs from the conserved cysteine through the conserved F or W. Each record gives: D gene, V gene, clone size, J gene, CDR3 DNA, CDR3 protein. D genes are given only for firm matches. Not all rows give a size; the values are once, few, many and, for expanded clones, a class.

TRBD2	TRBV7-9	many	TRBJ2-7	TGTGCCAGCAGCTTTAGCGGGAACTACGAGCAGTACTTC	CASSFSGNYEQYF
.	TRBV20-1	.	TRBJ2-1	TGCAGTGCTAGAGATCCGGGGCGCTACAATGAGCAGTTCTTC	CSARDPGRYNEQFF
.	TRBV6-2/TRBV6-3	.	TRBJ1-2	TGTGCCAGCAGCCCCGAACAGGGAACGGTTGGCTACACCTTC	CASSPEQGTVGYTF
TRBD2	TRBV2	many	TRBJ2-2	TGTGCCACCACTAGCGGGGCTACCGGGGAGCTGTTTTTT	CATTSGATGELFF
.	TRBV12-3/TRBV12-4	few	TRBJ2-1	TGTGCCAGCTCGGGTCGGTCCGGGGGCTACAATGAGCAGTTCTTC	CASSGRSGGYNEQFF
.	TRBV6-2/TRBV6-3	many	TRBJ2-3	TGTGCCAGCCAGGGAATCGAAAGAGGCACAGATACGCAGTATTTT	CASQGIERGTDTQYF
TRBD1	TRBV7-6	few	TRBJ2-1	TGTGCCAGCAGTGGTGCCCGGGGACAGGGCGGGGAGAACTCCTACAATGAGCAGTTCTTC	CASSGARGQGGENSYNEQFF
.	TRBV7-3	.	TRBJ1-2	TGTGCCAGCAGCTTAGGGTTGGCTGATAACTATGGCTACACCTTC	CASSLGLADNYGYTF
.	TRBV24-1	.	TRBJ2-1	TGTGCCACCAGTGCGGGCTCTGCCCCCTACAATGAGCAGTTCTTC	CATSAGSAPYNEQFF
TRBD1	TRBV2	.	TRBJ2-7	TGTGCCAGTTTGGGACAGTTCGGCGAGCAGTACTTC	CASLGQFGEQYF
.	TRBV27	.	TRBJ1-2	TGTGCCACCAACACTCCTCAACGGGGCTACACCTTC	CATNTPQRGYTF
.	TRBV7-2	many	TRBJ2-7	TGTGCCAGCAGCACACGACAGAAAGCCTACGAGCAGTACTTC	CASSTRQKAYEQYF
.	TRBV7-2	many	TRBJ2-3	TGTGCCAGCAGCCAAGGGACAGATACGCAGTATTTT	CASSQGTDTQYF
TRBD2	TRBV28	.	TRBJ2-7	TGTGCCAGCAGTTTCCCAGGACTAGCGGGGATCTACGAGCAGTACTTC	CASSFPGLAGIYEQYF
TRBD1	TRBV28	many	TRBJ2-7	TGTGCCAGCAAAGCCGGGACAGGGGGTTCCGAGCAGTACTTC	CASKAGTGGSEQYF
TRBD1	TRBV5-4	many	TRBJ1-1	TGTGCCAGCAGCTTCGAGGGACAGGGGAGGGGAACTGAAGCTTTCTTT	CASSFEGQGRGTEAFF
.	TRBV7-9	many	TRBJ2-7	TGTGCCAGCGGAGGGGGATTGCGCCAACCCTACGAGCAGTACTTC	CASGGGLRQPYEQYF
.	TRBV11-2	many	TRBJ1-3	TGTGCCAGCAGCTACACAGGAAACACCATATATTTT	CASSYTGNTIYF
.	TRBV12-3/TRBV12-4	many	TRBJ2-2	TGTGCCAGCAGCTGGGACGGAAAGAACGGGGAGCTGTTTTTT	CASSWDGKNGELFF
.	TRBV7-2	many	TRBJ2-5	TGTGCCAGCAGCCCCCGCCCCCAGATGGTGACCCAGTACTTC	CASSPRPQMVTQYF
TRBD1	TRBV28	.	TRBJ1-2	TGTGCCAGCAGCATCGACAGGGGCTATGGCTACACCTTC	CASSIDRGYGYTF
TRBD2	TRBV29-1	many	TRBJ2-3	TGCAGCGTTGAAGACCGGGGGGATGGCACAGATACGCAGTATTTT	CSVEDRGDGTDTQYF
TRBD1	TRBV10-3	.	TRBJ1-1	TGTGCCATGGGACAGAAAGGGAACACTGAAGCTTTCTTT	CAMGQKGNTEAFF
TRBD2	TRBV20-1	.	TRBJ2-1	TGCAGTGCTCCCTCGGGAGGTCCCGGGGATGAGCAGTTCTTC	CSAPSGGPGDEQFF
.	TRBV10-3	.	TRBJ2-1	TGTGCCATCAGTGAGTCGAGTTACAATGAGCAGTTCTTC	CAISESSYNEQFF
.	TRBV19	.	TRBJ1-1	TGTGCCAGTAGTCTCCAGGACAGAAACACTGAAGCTTTCTTT	CASSLQDRNTEAFF
TRBD2	TRBV2	.	TRBJ2-1	TGTGCCAGCACTGGCGGGGGCTACAATGAGCAGTTCTTC	CASTGGGYNEQFF
.	TRBV10-2	.	TRBJ2-1	TGCGCCAGCAGTGTCGGCTCCCTAAAGTTCTTC	CASSVGSLKFF
.	TRBV20-1	many	TRBJ1-5	TGCAGTGCTAGAGATGGCTCGGGGAATAGCAATCAGCCCCAGCATTTT	CSARDGSGNSNQPQHF
TRBD1	TRBV23-1	.	TRBJ1-5	TGCGCCAGCAGTCATTGGACAGGGGATTACAATCAGCCCCAGCATTTT	CASSHWTGDYNQPQHF
TRBD1	TRBV19	.	TRBJ1-1	TGTGCCAGTAGTCCCCGGACAGGGCGGAACACTGAAGCTTTCTTT	CASSPRTGRNTEAFF
.	TRBV19	few	TRBJ1-1	TGTGCCAGTAGTATCCCCAGGGTACCGAACACTGAAGCTTTCTTT	CASSIPRVPNTEAFF
TRBD1	TRBV7-9	.	TRBJ2-2	TGTGCCAGCATCCCGACAGGGGGCGCGAACACCGGGGAGCTGTTTTTT	CASIPTGGANTGELFF
.	TRBV2	many	TRBJ2-7	TGTGCCAGCAGCCTGGGGGGGCTGGTCGAGCAGTACTTC	CASSLGGLVEQYF
TRBD1	TRBV11-3	few	TRBJ2-7	TGTGCCAGCATAACCCGGGACAGGGGACACTCCTACGAGCAGTACTTC	CASITRDRGHSYEQYF
.	TRBV28	many	TRBJ1-2	TGTGCCAGCAGTGCCCACAGGGATACAAGCTACACCTTC	CASSAHRDTSYTF
.	TRBV7-9	many	TRBJ2-7	TGTGCCAGCAGCTCCGGTCCGGGTAGGACAATCTACGAGCAGTACTTC	CASSSGPGRTIYEQYF
TRBD1	TRBV19	many	TRBJ1-5	TGTGCCAGTAGTACTGGACAGGGCGGGCCCCAGCATTTT	CASSTGQGGPQHF
.	TRBV12-3/TRBV12-4	many	TRBJ2-1	TGTGCCAGCAGTTTGTTGGGGGGGGCGGGGAATGAGCAGTTCTTC	CASSLLGGAGNEQFF
TRBD1	TRBV5-6	many	TRBJ1-2	TGTGCCAGCAGCTTGGCGGGACAGGGTGCTCGTGGCTACACCTTC	CASSLAGQGARGYTF
.	TRBV6-6	many	TRBJ1-2	TGTGCCAGCAGCGGTAAATCTAACTATGGCTACACCTTC	CASSGKSNYGYTF
.	TRBV6-6	many	TRBJ1-5	TGTGCCAGCACCACGGGACACGGTGATCAGCCCCAGCATTTT	CASTTGHGDQPQHF
TRBD1	TRBV4-2	many	TRBJ2-7	TGTGCCAGCAGCCAAGCCGACAGGGTGAAGTACGAGCAGTACTTC	CASSQADRVKYEQYF
.	TRBV10-3	many	TRBJ2-7	TGTGCCATCAGTGAAAACAGACGCAGGGCGCCGGGTAGTGAGCAGTACTTC	CAISENRRRAPGSEQYF
.	TRBV2	few	TRBJ1-1	TGTGCCAGCTCTCTCGAACGGCAGGGCACTGAAGCTTTCTTT	CASSLERQGTEAFF
TRBD1	TRBV7-6	many	TRBJ2-5	TGTGCCAGCAGCTTATCAGGGGGCTCGGAGACCCAGTACTTC	CASSLSGGSETQYF
.	TRBV11-1	many	TRBJ2-1	TGTGCCAGCAGCTTACTCCTTAGGGCAGGGCGTAATGAGCAGTTCTTC	CASSLLLRAGRNEQFF
TRBD2	TRBV12-3/TRBV12-4	many	TRBJ2-5	TGTGCCAGCAGTTTCGCCGGGACTAGCGTTATAGAGACCCAGTACTTC	CASSFAGTSVIETQYF
.	TRBV5-1	few	TRBJ1-3	TGCGCCAGCAGCTTGGAGGGGACTGGAAACACCATATATTTT	CASSLEGTGNTIYF
.	TRBV20-1	few	TRBJ2-4	TGCAGTGCCCGCAGCGAGGGACTAAACATTCAGTACTTC	CSARSEGLNIQYF
.	TRBV25-1	.	TRBJ2-2	TGTGCCAGCAGTGAGGCAGGGGCGAACACCGGGGAGCTGTTTTTT	CASSEAGANTGELFF
.	TRBV28	many	TRBJ2-3	TGTGCCAGCAGTCCTACGTGGGGGCAAGATACGCAGTATTTT	CASSPTWGQDTQYF
.	TRBV5-1	many	TRBJ1-1	TGCGCCAGCAGCTTGGATCTAGGGTCCATATACACTGAAGCTTTCTTT	CASSLDLGSIYTEAFF
TRBD2	TRBV29-1	.	TRBJ2-3	TGCAGCGTTGCGTCTAGCGGGGTGGAAGATACGCAGTATTTT	CSVASSGVEDTQYF
.	TRBV28	.	TRBJ1-5	TGTGCCAGCAGTTCCCCCGGCAGGGACAATCAGCCCCAGCATTTT	CASSSPGRDNQPQHF